These 25 T cell receptor beta chains were sequenced from one sample in a study of T cell responses to AZD1222 COVID-19 vaccine. Generated by immunoSEQ multiplex PCR, the TCRdb table keeps only in-frame clones and is missing some. The data show 90,000 to 130,000 clones, with more than 65% seen just once and under 10% held by the top ten. Sequencing used peripheral blood, obtained on day 0 of AZD1222 vaccination. The receptor source for this set is an adult in good health.

The chain is built from TRBV3-1 (or the pseudogene TRBV3-2) and TRBJ1-3, with a tentative D call TRBD1 (6 bases). CDR1 and CDR2 from the germline V gene are LGHDT and YNNKEL (reference sequence). Trimming took off 4 bases at V and 4 bases at J, with 11 bases between the two ends. This CDR3 comprises 14 residues. CDR3 bases: TGTGCCAGCAGCCTGGAGGGGGGAGGAAACACCATATATTTT. It translates to CASSLEGGGNTIYF.

This clone was detected once. This chain uses TRBV13 with TRBJ1-1; 11 bases map to TRBD1. The V segment lost 0 bases and the J segment 2 bases; nucleotides outside the gene matches: 5. This CDR3 region has 17 residues. Germline loops: CDR1 PRHDT, CDR2 FYEKMQ (reference sequence). The chain's CDR3 is CASSLGGTGGVNTEAFF. CDR3 DNA: TGTGCCAGCAGCTTAGGAGGGACAGGGGGAGTTAACACTGAAGCTTTCTTT.

This chain links TRBV14 with TRBJ1-6, with a weak D call TRBD1 (5 bases). CDR1 and CDR2 (germline): SGHDN, FVKESK. The ends were cut back, 4 bases at V and 5 bases at J, with 12 bases in the middle. This CDR3 has 15 residues. CDR3 loop: CASSPLLGDNSPLHF. CDR3 in DNA: TGTGCCAGCAGCCCCCTTCTGGGGGATAATTCACCCCTCCACTTT. Filled out from reference TRBV14 and TRBJ1-6, the complete variable domain reads EAGVTQFPSHSVIEKGQTVTLRCDPISGHDNLYWYRRVMGKEIKFLLHFVKESKQDESGMPNNRFLAERTGGTYSTLKVQPAELEDSGVYFCASSPLLGDNSPLHFGNGTRLTVT.

V gene TRBV7-2 combines with J gene TRBJ1-2; the D is unclear. The CDR3 contains 12 residues. Germline values: CDR1 SGHTA, CDR2 FQGNSA. Trimming took off 5 bases at V and 5 bases at J, with 9 bases between the two ends. Here the CDR3 reads CASSPGWYGYTF. The CDR3 DNA reads as TGTGCCAGCAGCCCTGGATGGTATGGCTACACCTTC.

This chain uses TRBV28 with TRBJ2-1; 8 nucleotides match TRBD2. CDR1 is MDHEN, CDR2 SYDVKM, per germline. The CDR3 spans 17 residues. J lost 8 bases, V lost 2 bases, and 14 bases had no gene match. This CDR3 reads CASSLAAASGRRDEQFF. In DNA, the CDR3 is TGTGCCAGCAGTTTAGCCGCCGCCAGCGGGAGACGGGATGAGCAGTTCTTC.

The rearrangement uses TRBV9 and TRBJ1-3; D gene uncertain. V lost 4 bases, J lost 3 bases, and 17 bases lay in between. Germline V gene lookup returns CDR1 SGDLS and CDR2 YYNGEE. There are 16 residues in the CDR3. In DNA, the CDR3 is TGTGCCAGCAGCCCCACTCCAAACCAGTATGGAAACACCATATATTTT. It is translated as CASSPTPNQYGNTIYF.

The chain employs TRBV5-1 and TRBJ1-4; 8 bases are a match to TRBD1. Trimming removed 0 bases from V and 8 bases from J; junction bases left unmatched: 6. This CDR3 is 15 amino acids long. Germline CDR1 reads SGHRS; CDR2 reads YFSETQ. The CDR3 protein is CASSLDGTGKEKLFF. The CDR3 DNA follows: TGCGCCAGCAGCTTGGACGGGACAGGAAAAGAAAAACTGTTTTTT.

This sequence joins TRBV7-2 and TRBJ2-1; possible D gene TRBD1, 6 bases. V was shortened by 5 bases and J by 1 base, with 12 bases between the two germline ends. Germline assignment: CDR1 SGHTA and CDR2 FQGNSA. The CDR3 loop spans 15 amino acids. CDR3 sequence (DNA): TGTGCCAGCAGCCCACAGGGCGTATCCTACAATGAGCAGTTCTTC. Protein: CASSPQGVSYNEQFF. Drawing the rest from reference TRBV7-2 and TRBJ2-1, the complete variable domain is GAGVSQSPSNKVTEKGKDVELRCDPISGHTALYWYRQSLGQGLEFLIYFQGNSAPDKSGLPSDRFSAERTGGSVSTLTIQRTQQEDSAVYLCASSPQGVSYNEQFFGPGTRLTVL.

The chain links TRBV25-1 to TRBJ2-1; maybe TRBD2 (6 bases). This CDR3 has 14 amino acids. V was pared by 3 bases and J by 10 bases, with 16 bases between. Germline V lookup: CDR1 MGHDK, CDR2 SYGVNS. The CDR3 region is CASSDTGAGREQFF. CDR3 in DNA: TGTGCCAGCAGTGATACCGGAGCTGGGAGGGAGCAGTTCTTC.

The chain recombines TRBV7-3 with TRBJ1-4; 9 positions agree with TRBD1. V shed 5 bases, J shed 2 bases, and the junction held 21 bases outside the gene matches. This CDR3 comprises 21 residues. CDR1 and CDR2 (germline): SGHTA, FQGTGA. CDR3 amino acids: CASSALPPYRGRKSTNEKLFF. The CDR3 DNA is TGTGCCAGCAGCGCCCTCCCCCCTTACAGGGGGCGGAAGTCGACTAATGAAAAACTGTTTTTT.

The chain is built from TRBV27 and TRBJ1-6; D call uncertain. Germline V CDR1 and CDR2: MNHEY, SMNVEV (reference sequence). CDR3 size: 10 residues. V was pared by 0 bases and J by 12 bases, with 0 bases between. Written as DNA, the CDR3 is TGTGCCAGCAGTTTATCACCCCTCCACTTT. Its protein is CASSLSPLHF.

The CDR3: CASSPDLTGELFF. The CDR3 DNA sequence: TGTGCCAGCTCACCTGACCTCACCGGGGAGCTGTTTTTT. The J gene is TRBJ2-2, the V gene TRBV18; no definite D call. CDR1 is KGHSH, CDR2 LQKENI, per germline. Trimming left V 3 bases short and J 4 bases short, with 6 bases between. This CDR3 is 13 amino acids long.

The chain uses TRBV7-8 and TRBJ2-2, with D perhaps matching TRBD2 (5 bases). The germline V gene has CDR1 SGHVS and CDR2 FQNEAQ. V was pared by 8 bases and J by 3 bases, with 16 bases between. CDR3 length equals 15 residues. In nucleotides, the CDR3 is TGTGCCAGCGGATGGGGAGTTTCGGACACCGGGGAGCTGTTTTTT. Translation: CASGWGVSDTGELFF.

This chain joins TRBV29-1 and TRBJ2-1; D gene unclear. Trimming took 2 bases from V and 4 from J, leaving 15 bases between them. CDR1 and CDR2 from the germline V gene are SQVTM and ANQGSEA. The CDR3 is made up of 15 amino acids. In DNA, the CDR3 is TGCAGCGTTGAATCGCCCTCTTCGTTTTACAATGAGCAGTTCTTC. Amino acid sequence: CSVESPSSFYNEQFF.

This chain joins TRBV24-1 and TRBJ2-2; D uncertain. The CDR3 contains 12 residues. Germline CDR1 is KGHDR and CDR2 is SFDVKD. V lost 6 bases, J lost 5 bases, and 6 bases lay in between. The CDR3 DNA is TGTGCCACCAGTCCTGTAACCGGGGAGCTGTTTTTT. Translated, it gives CATSPVTGELFF.

The chain has TRBV4-2 and TRBJ1-1; maybe TRBD1 (5 bases). Germline V gene sequence: CDR1 LGHNA, CDR2 YNFKEQ. V lost 0 bases to trimming and J lost 10 bases, with 12 bases between them. This CDR3 is 13 amino acids long. The CDR3 is CASSQEGNQGAFF. CDR3 sequence (DNA): TGTGCCAGCAGCCAAGAAGGAAACCAGGGAGCTTTCTTT.

On this clone itself: Other DNA sequences from this sample encode an identical CDR3 as well. The rearrangement links TRBV12-3 or TRBV12-4 to TRBJ2-3, with D perhaps matching TRBD2 (6 bases). The V and J ends lost 5 bases and 0 bases respectively, with 6 bases between them. The CDR3 is 13 residues long. The CDR3 DNA is TGTGCCAGCAGTAGCGGGAGCACAGATACGCAGTATTTT. The encoded protein is CASSSGSTDTQYF.

The chain is built from TRBV9 and TRBJ2-2; tentatively, D is TRBD2 (6 bases). Per germline, CDR1 SGDLS and CDR2 YYNGEE. The CDR3 is made up of 15 amino acids. V lost 0 bases and J 0 bases, leaving 6 bases between the germline ends. The CDR3 region has the DNA TGTGCCAGCAGCGTAGGACTAGCGAACACCGGGGAGCTGTTTTTT. This gives the protein CASSVGLANTGELFF.

As for this clone: Other DNA sequences from this sample encode an identical CDR3 as well. The genes are TRBV5-1 and TRBJ2-7; possible D gene TRBD2, 5 bases. This CDR3 has 11 amino acids. Germline V gives CDR1 SGHRS, CDR2 YFSETQ. The ends were cut back, 5 bases at V and 2 bases at J, with 5 bases in the middle. The CDR3 DNA is TGCGCCAGCAGGAGGGCCTACGAGCAGTACTTC. Protein sequence: CASRRAYEQYF. Full variable domain (rest looked up from reference TRBV5-1 and TRBJ2-7): KAGVTQTPRYLIKTRGQQVTLSCSPISGHRSVSWYQQTPGQGLQFLFEYFSETQRNKGNFPGRFSGRQFSNSRSEMNVSTLELGDSALYLCASRRAYEQYFGPGTRLTVT.

The chain has TRBV6-5 and TRBJ2-3; D possibly uses TRBD1 or TRBD2 (5 bases each). V gave up 7 bases and J gave up 7 bases, with 15 bases separating them. There are 13 residues in the CDR3. The germline V gene has CDR1 MNHEY and CDR2 SVGAGI. The DNA of the CDR3 is TGTGCCAGCAAGGTTCCGGGGCAGAATACGCAGTATTTT. It specifies CASKVPGQNTQYF.

The J gene is TRBJ2-3, the V gene TRBV7-3; D not certain. V gave up 5 bases and J gave up 6 bases, with 12 bases separating them. Germline V gene lookup returns CDR1 SGHTA and CDR2 FQGTGA. The CDR3 spans 13 residues. In DNA form, the CDR3 reads TGTGCCAGCAGCGCCCTACTTCAGGATACGCAGTATTTT. This translates into CASSALLQDTQYF.

This clone was detected once. V gene TRBV20-1 combines with J gene TRBJ2-6, with D uncertain. V was pared by 3 bases and J by 4 bases, with 10 bases between. The germline gives CDR1 DFQATT, CDR2 SNEGSKA (reference sequence). The length of the CDR3 is 14 residues. CDR3 DNA: TGCAGTGCTAGTTCGTTCTCCGGGGCCAACGTCCTGACTTTC. Its translation: CSASSFSGANVLTF.

The chain joins TRBV6-5 to TRBJ1-5; unclear D gene. CDR1 and CDR2 (germline): MNHEY, SVGAGI. The CDR3 runs to 14 residues. V lost 5 bases, J lost 7 bases, and 15 bases lay in between. As DNA, the CDR3 is TGTGCCAGCAGTCCAGGACGCCTCGGCCAGCCCCAGCATTTT. It translates to CASSPGRLGQPQHF.

This CDR3 reads CASSTGRSNQPQHF. The CDR3 DNA reads as TGTGCCAGCAGTACTGGACGGAGCAATCAGCCCCAGCATTTT. The chain employs TRBV2 and TRBJ1-5, with D unresolved. Trimming pared 5 bases from V and 1 base from J, leaving 9 bases between. This CDR3 has 14 amino acids. Germline CDR1 and CDR2: SNHLY and FYNNEI.

This clone was observed a handful of times. V gene TRBV16 combines with J gene TRBJ2-2, with 9 bases fitting TRBD1. The CDR3 extends over 16 amino acids. V lost 0 bases, J lost 4 bases, and 3 bases stayed unmatched. CDR1 KGHSY and CDR2 FQNENV come from the germline V gene. In nucleotides, the CDR3 is TGTGCCAGCAGCCAATCTTGGACAGGGGCCACCGGGGAGCTGTTTTTT. It encodes CASSQSWTGATGELFF.